This T cell receptor (beta chain) was identified in a study of vaccination and CD4 T cells after COVID-19. Turning to the study itself: Each control was exposed to a CEFX pool, an HIV-1 Nef pool, or no peptide at all.

To note about this clonotype: Its antigen is not known.

From germline, CDR1 is SGHNT and CDR2 YENEEA. CDR3 length equals 18 residues. V was shortened by 5 bases and J by 4 bases, with 26 bases between the two germline ends. The treatment: approximately nine-day PBMC culture with coronavirus spike peptide pools or control peptides (ViraFEST assay). It was before the COVID-19 pandemic (2011-2018) that the unexposed donor's CD4+ T cells were collected. The Oncomine TCR Beta short-read assay sequenced DNA from cultured CD4+ T cells. Genomic DNA from cultured CD4+ T cells was extracted. TCRdb re-derived calls from the PCR reads in MiXCR, one entry per CDR3 protein. The sample includes approximately 9,000 distinct CDR3 sequences, about 40% seen only once; the top ten take roughly 15%.

This receptor was obtained from a human donor in good health. The V and J genes are TRBV11-3 and TRBJ2-5, with D perhaps assigned TRBD1 or TRBD2 (7 bases each). The specimen was CD4+ T cells from blood, cultured in vitro. The CDR3 DNA sequence: TGTGCCAGCAGCCTTAATCTCACTAGCGACCAGGGGGGAGAGACCCAGTACTTC. Translated: CASSLNLTSDQGGETQYF.